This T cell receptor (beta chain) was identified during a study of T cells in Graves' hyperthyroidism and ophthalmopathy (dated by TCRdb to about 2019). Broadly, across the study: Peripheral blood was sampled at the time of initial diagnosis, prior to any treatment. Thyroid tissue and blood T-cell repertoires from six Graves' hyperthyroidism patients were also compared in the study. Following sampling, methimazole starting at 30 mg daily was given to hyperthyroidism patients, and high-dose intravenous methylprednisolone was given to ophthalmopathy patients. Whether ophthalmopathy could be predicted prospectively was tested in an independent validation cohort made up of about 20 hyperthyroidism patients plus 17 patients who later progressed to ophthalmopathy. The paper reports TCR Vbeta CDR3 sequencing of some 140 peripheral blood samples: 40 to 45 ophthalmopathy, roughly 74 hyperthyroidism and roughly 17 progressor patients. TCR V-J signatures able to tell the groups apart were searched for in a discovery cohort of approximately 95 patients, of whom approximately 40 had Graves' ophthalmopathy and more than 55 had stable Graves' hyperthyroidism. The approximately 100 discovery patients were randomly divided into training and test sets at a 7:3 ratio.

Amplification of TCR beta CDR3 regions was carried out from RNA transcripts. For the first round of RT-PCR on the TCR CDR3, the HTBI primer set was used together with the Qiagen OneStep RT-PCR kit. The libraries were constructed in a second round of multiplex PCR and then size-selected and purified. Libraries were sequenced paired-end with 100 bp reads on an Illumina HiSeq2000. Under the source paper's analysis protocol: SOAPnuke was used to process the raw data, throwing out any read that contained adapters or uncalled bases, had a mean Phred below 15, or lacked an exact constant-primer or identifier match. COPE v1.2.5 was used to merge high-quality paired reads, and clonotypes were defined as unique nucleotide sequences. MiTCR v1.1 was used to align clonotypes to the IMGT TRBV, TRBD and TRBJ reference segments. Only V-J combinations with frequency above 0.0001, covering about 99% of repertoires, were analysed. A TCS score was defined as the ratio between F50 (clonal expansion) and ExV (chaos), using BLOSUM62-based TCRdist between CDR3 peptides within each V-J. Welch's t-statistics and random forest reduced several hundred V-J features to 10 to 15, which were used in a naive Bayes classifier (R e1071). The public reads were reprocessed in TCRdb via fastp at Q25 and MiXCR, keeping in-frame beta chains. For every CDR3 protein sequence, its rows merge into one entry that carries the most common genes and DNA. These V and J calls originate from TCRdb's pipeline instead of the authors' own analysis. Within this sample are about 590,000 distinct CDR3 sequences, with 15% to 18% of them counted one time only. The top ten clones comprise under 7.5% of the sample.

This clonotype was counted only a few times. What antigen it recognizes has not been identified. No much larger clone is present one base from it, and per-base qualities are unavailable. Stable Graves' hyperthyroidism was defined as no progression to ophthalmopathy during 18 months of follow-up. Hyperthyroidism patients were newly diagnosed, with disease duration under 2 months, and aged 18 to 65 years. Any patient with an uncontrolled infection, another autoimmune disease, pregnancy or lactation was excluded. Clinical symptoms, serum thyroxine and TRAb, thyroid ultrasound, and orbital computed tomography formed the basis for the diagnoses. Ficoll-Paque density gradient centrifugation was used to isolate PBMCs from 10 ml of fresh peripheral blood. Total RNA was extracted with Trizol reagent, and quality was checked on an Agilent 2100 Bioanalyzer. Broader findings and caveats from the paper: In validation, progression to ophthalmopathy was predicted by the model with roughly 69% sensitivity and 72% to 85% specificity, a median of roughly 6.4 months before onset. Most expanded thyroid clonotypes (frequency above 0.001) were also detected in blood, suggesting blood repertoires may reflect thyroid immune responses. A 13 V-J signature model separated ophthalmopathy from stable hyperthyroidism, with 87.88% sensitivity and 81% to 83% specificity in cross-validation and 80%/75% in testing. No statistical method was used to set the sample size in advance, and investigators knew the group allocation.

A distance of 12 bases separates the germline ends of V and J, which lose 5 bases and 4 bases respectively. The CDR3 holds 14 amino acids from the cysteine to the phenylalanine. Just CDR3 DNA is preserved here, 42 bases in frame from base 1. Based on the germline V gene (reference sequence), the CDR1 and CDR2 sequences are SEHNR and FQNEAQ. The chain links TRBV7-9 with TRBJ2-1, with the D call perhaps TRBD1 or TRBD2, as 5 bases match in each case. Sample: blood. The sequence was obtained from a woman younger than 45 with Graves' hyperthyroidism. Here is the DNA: TGTGCCAGCAGCAGGGGACCGATGTACAATGAGCAGTTCTTC. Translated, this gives CASSRGPMYNEQFF.